Below are 27 T cell receptor beta chains sequenced from a single sample in a study of shared clonotypes between healthy human individuals (dated by TCRdb to 2020 to 2021). The library was produced with the immunoSEQ multiplex PCR assay. TCRdb mirrors the immuneACCESS table, restricted to in-frame sequences. Some clones are absent from its copies; in checked studies, under half trace to an unresolved V gene, and the reason for the others is unknown. This sample has 1.5 million to 2.5 million clones in its table, and around 96% of those were observed once. The ten largest clones add up to 1.2% of the sample. CD8 naive samples were obtained by positive selection for CCR7 among CD45RO-negative cells, yielding a CD45RA+CCR7+ population from which TemRA cells were excluded. Sequences were obtained from naive CD8+ T cells sorted from blood. The sample's cell subset or site label, decoded: CD45RA+CCR7+. These receptors were collected from a man aged 18 to 30 in good health.

This chain connects TRBV2 to TRBJ1-4; D not certain. Germline CDR1 and CDR2: SNHLY and FYNNEI. This CDR3 is built from 16 residues. Trimming cost V 0 bases and J 2 bases, with 10 bases left between them. CDR3 protein: CASSEALRETNEKLFF. The CDR3 DNA is TGTGCCAGCAGTGAAGCGCTTCGGGAGACTAATGAAAAACTGTTTTTT. The full variable domain, with the rest looked up from reference TRBV2 and TRBJ1-4, is EPEVTQTPSHQVTQMGQEVILRCVPISNHLYFYWYRQILGQKVEFLVSFYNNEISEKSEIFDDQFSVERPDGSNFTLKIRSTKLEDSAMYFCASSEALRETNEKLFFGSGTQLSVL.

CDR3 loop: CASSAISTDTQYF. For the CDR3, the DNA is TGCGCCAGCAGTGCGATTAGCACAGATACGCAGTATTTT. The genes are TRBV10-1 and TRBJ2-3; D not resolved. The germline CDR1 and CDR2 sequences are WNHNN and SYGVQD (reference sequence). V was pared by 4 bases and J by 0 bases, with 5 bases between. The CDR3 consists of 13 residues.

The chain uses TRBV11-2 and TRBJ2-7; maybe TRBD2 (6 bases). The ends were cut back, 5 bases at V and 2 bases at J, with 10 bases in the middle. This CDR3 comprises 13 residues. Germline V CDR1 and CDR2: SGHAT, FQNNGV. CDR3 coding DNA: TGTGCCAGCAGCGCGGGATTAACCTACGAGCAGTACTTC. It specifies CASSAGLTYEQYF.

The chain carries TRBV9 and TRBJ2-1; TRBD1 agrees at 7 bases. Trimming cost V 4 bases and J 0 bases; bases outside gene matches: 10. This CDR3 comprises 17 residues. Per germline, CDR1 SGDLS and CDR2 YYNGEE. CDR3 DNA: TGTGCCAGCAGCAGACCCGGGACAGAGAGCTCCTACAATGAGCAGTTCTTC. It is translated as CASSRPGTESSYNEQFF. The variable domain in full, completed from reference TRBV9 and TRBJ2-1, reads DSGVTQTPKHLITATGQRVTLRCSPRSGDLSVYWYQQSLDQGLQFLIQYYNGEERAKGNILERFSAQQFPDLHSELNLSSLELGDSALYFCASSRPGTESSYNEQFFGPGTRLTVL.

This rearrangement joins TRBV4-1 to TRBJ2-7, with a weak D call TRBD2 (5 bases). The V gene's germline CDR1 is MGHRA and CDR2 YSYEKL. Trimming stripped 0 bases from V and 6 bases from J, with 9 bases between. The CDR3 is 13 residues long. In DNA, the CDR3 is TGCGCCAGCAGCCAAGATGCGGGCTTCGAGCAGTACTTC. This codes for CASSQDAGFEQYF.

This chain joins TRBV4-3 and TRBJ2-1; tentative D call: TRBD2 (5 bases). The CDR3 has 13 amino acids. The ends were cut back, 1 base at V and 10 bases at J, with 11 bases in the middle. Germline lookup yields CDR1 LGHNA and CDR2 YSLEER. The CDR3 region is CASSQGGGSEQFF. The CDR3 DNA follows: TGCGCCAGCAGCCAAGGAGGAGGAAGCGAGCAGTTCTTC.

The rearrangement joins TRBV11-3 to TRBJ1-1; D unclear. V was shortened by 3 bases and J by 2 bases, with 7 bases between the two germline ends. Looked up from germline, CDR1 is SGHNT and CDR2 is YENEEA. CDR3 size: 13 residues. This CDR3 is CASSFVRNTEAFF. The DNA for the CDR3 is TGTGCCAGCAGCTTCGTTAGAAACACTGAAGCTTTCTTT.

The chain links TRBV5-1 to TRBJ2-2; TRBD1 is a possible D gene (5 bases). Trimming removed 2 bases from V and 6 bases from J, with 17 bases in between. The CDR3 sequence is 16 residues long. Germline V CDR1 and CDR2: SGHRS, YFSETQ. The CDR3 DNA reads TGCGCCAGCAGCTTTAATCAGGGAACTGTAGCCGGGGAGCTGTTTTTT. Protein product: CASSFNQGTVAGELFF.

J is TRBJ1-1 and V is TRBV29-1; tentative D call: TRBD1 (5 bases). The CDR3 sequence is 14 residues long. The germline V and J ends were trimmed by 5 bases and 7 bases, with 20 bases remaining between them. Germline values: CDR1 SQVTM, CDR2 ANQGSEA. CDR3 nucleotides: TGCAGCGTTCCACTGGGGCAGGGATGGGGTGAAGCTTTCTTT. Its protein is CSVPLGQGWGEAFF. Combining the CDR3 with reference TRBV29-1 and TRBJ1-1 gives the whole variable domain SAVISQKPSRDICQRGTSLTIQCQVDSQVTMMFWYRQQPGQSLTLIATANQGSEATYESGFVIDKFPISRPNLTFSTLTVSNMSPEDSSIYLCSVPLGQGWGEAFFGQGTRLTVV.

V is TRBV7-9 and J is TRBJ2-1; 7 bases map to TRBD2. The V and J ends lost 3 bases and 3 bases, in that order; junction bases with no gene match: 5. The length of the CDR3 is 15 residues. Germline CDR1 reads SEHNR; CDR2 reads FQNEAQ (reference sequence). CDR3 loop: CASSFNSGDYNEQFF. Written as DNA, the CDR3 is TGTGCCAGCAGCTTCAACAGCGGGGACTACAATGAGCAGTTCTTC.

The chain is built from TRBV25-1 and TRBJ1-1; a possible D gene is TRBD1 (6 bases). This CDR3 has 13 amino acids. Trimming took off 5 bases at V and 4 bases at J, with 11 bases between the two ends. Germline CDR1 and CDR2: MGHDK and SYGVNS. The CDR3 DNA follows: TGTGCCAGCAGTCTGGGGGCGGGCACTGAAGCTTTCTTT. Protein product: CASSLGAGTEAFF.

V and J are TRBV28 and TRBJ2-4; possibly TRBD2 for D (5 bases). This CDR3 has 14 residues. Germline lookup yields CDR1 MDHEN and CDR2 SYDVKM. The V end was cut by 2 bases, the J end by 5 bases, with 10 bases between. Here the CDR3 DNA reads TGTGCCAGCAGTTTAGATGCCGGGGAAAACATTCAGTACTTC. Its translation is CASSLDAGENIQYF.

As for this clone: Other DNA variants within this sample encode the same CDR3. The V call is TRBV4-1, the J call TRBJ2-7, with a weak D call TRBD1 (6 bases). V was shortened by 4 bases and J by 0 bases, with 10 bases between the two germline ends. The CDR3 extends over 14 amino acids. Germline CDR1 reads MGHRA; CDR2 reads YSYEKL. The CDR3 is CASSLSDSSYEQYF. The CDR3 bases are TGCGCCAGCAGCCTTTCGGACAGCTCCTACGAGCAGTACTTC.

The CDR3 region has the DNA TGTGCCAGCAGCTCCCTTTTAGAGGGGACCCAGTACTTC. This gives the protein CASSSLLEGTQYF. The chain joins TRBV7-9 to TRBJ2-5, with TRBD2 as a possible D gene (5 bases). This CDR3 contains 13 residues. Trimming left V 4 bases short and J 7 bases short, with 13 bases between. Germline assignment: CDR1 SEHNR and CDR2 FQNEAQ (reference sequence).

The chain links TRBV5-8 to TRBJ1-1; no reliable D call. Trimming took off 5 bases at V and 0 bases at J, with 14 bases between the two ends. The CDR3 runs 15 residues. Per the germline V gene, CDR1 is SGHTS and CDR2 is YDEGEE. Here the CDR3 DNA reads TGTGCCAGCAGACTAAGGACGGCTATGAACACTGAAGCTTTCTTT. Translated: CASRLRTAMNTEAFF.

This clone came up once. At one of its ends the junction is not consistent with the germline gene, which may arise from a read error. This chain connects TRBV7-7 to TRBJ2-7, with TRBD1 as a possible D gene (5 bases). The CDR3 contains 14 residues. Germline CDR1 reads SSHAT; CDR2 reads FNYEAQ (reference sequence). CDR3 in amino acids: CASSISPDSYEQYF. In nucleotides, the CDR3 is TGTGCTAGCAGTATATCCCCCGACAGCTACGAGCAGTACTTC.

This clone was counted once. Within the sample, other DNA sequences also encode this same CDR3. The rearrangement links TRBV5-4 to TRBJ2-7; a weak D match, TRBD2 (5 bases). The CDR3 covers 14 residues. Looked up from germline, CDR1 is SGHNT and CDR2 is YYREEE (reference sequence). Between the trimmed V and J ends, which lost 0 bases and 3 bases, there was a span of 10 bases. CDR3 nucleotide sequence: TGTGCCAGCAGCTTGGATCGGGGTAGCTACGAGCAGTACTTC. This codes for CASSLDRGSYEQYF.

This sequence joins TRBV4-1 and TRBJ2-7; D gene unclear. The CDR3 consists of 13 residues. Germline V gives CDR1 MGHRA, CDR2 YSYEKL. Deletions cut 3 bases from V and 6 bases from J, with 12 bases between. The CDR3 here is CASSQADGGEQYF. In nucleotides, the CDR3 is TGCGCCAGCAGCCAGGCGGACGGCGGCGAGCAGTACTTC.

This chain connects TRBV4-1 to TRBJ1-6; 10 nucleotides align to TRBD1. The ends lost 2 bases at V and 7 bases at J; junction bases unmatched: 8. The CDR3 sequence is 17 residues long. CDR1 is MGHRA and CDR2 is YSYEKL in the germline V gene. The CDR3 DNA follows: TGCGCCAGCAGCCAACGGCCGGGACAGGGGTTAAATTCACCCCTCCACTTT. This translates into CASSQRPGQGLNSPLHF.

This clone appeared a few times. V usage is TRBV9 and J usage is TRBJ1-2; maybe TRBD1 (6 bases). Trimming cost V 2 bases and J 6 bases, with 14 bases left between them. Germline V lookup: CDR1 SGDLS, CDR2 YYNGEE. The CDR3 has 14 amino acids. This CDR3 is CASSVYGTLDGYTF. The CDR3 bases are TGTGCCAGCAGCGTCTACGGGACACTCGATGGCTACACCTTC.

In regard to this clone: Other DNA sequences in this specimen translate into the identical CDR3. The CDR3 bases are TGTGCCAGCAGTCCACGGGACAGGGGTTCCTACGAGCAGTACTTC. Its translation: CASSPRDRGSYEQYF. The chain uses TRBV6-1 and TRBJ2-7, with 10 bases fitting TRBD1. The CDR3 contains 15 residues. Trimming cost V 5 bases and J 1 base; bases outside gene matches: 5. Germline V gene data show CDR1 as MNHNS and CDR2 as SASEGT.

The chain couples TRBV10-3 to TRBJ2-1; possibly TRBD2 for D (6 bases). The CDR3 loop spans 13 amino acids. Germline values: CDR1 ENHRY, CDR2 SYGVKD. The ends were cut back, 4 bases at V and 10 bases at J, with 14 bases in the middle. The CDR3 here is CAISGLGPGEQFF. Here the CDR3 DNA reads TGTGCCATCAGTGGACTAGGACCGGGCGAGCAGTTCTTC.

V gene TRBV28 combines with J gene TRBJ2-2; D gene uncertain. CDR1 is MDHEN, CDR2 SYDVKM, per germline. The V end lost 7 bases, the J end lost 1 base, and 4 bases lay between the germline ends. This CDR3 contains 12 residues. In DNA, the CDR3 is TGTGCCAGCATAGGGAACACCGGGGAGCTGTTTTTT. It is translated as CASIGNTGELFF.

The chain employs TRBV7-9 and TRBJ1-2, with a tentative D call TRBD1 (5 bases). The CDR3 loop spans 15 amino acids. Germline loops: CDR1 SEHNR, CDR2 FQNEAQ (reference sequence). Trimming cost V 5 bases and J 5 bases, with 18 bases left between them. The CDR3 region has the DNA TGTGCCAGCAGCAGAGGGGCAGGGTCGTCGTATGGCTACACCTTC. Its protein is CASSRGAGSSYGYTF.

This clone has just one count. This chain joins TRBV19 and TRBJ1-1; TRBD1 agrees at 9 bases. This CDR3 is 17 amino acids long. Germline CDR1 is LNHDA and CDR2 is SQIVND (reference sequence). With 6 bases clipped from V and 4 bases from J, the junction kept 15 bases outside the gene matches. The CDR3 nucleotides are TGTGCCAGTAGCCAGATCACAGGGGGCAGTTTGGGCACTGAAGCTTTCTTT. Its protein product is CASSQITGGSLGTEAFF.

This clone was seen a few times. This chain links TRBV27 with TRBJ1-5; D unresolved. Germline V gene data show CDR1 as MNHEY and CDR2 as SMNVEV (reference sequence). The CDR3 length is 14 residues. Trimming took off 3 bases at V and 9 bases at J, with 15 bases between the two ends. The CDR3 bases are TGTGCCAGCAGTTTTTTCGGTGCCGCGGGGCCCCAGCATTTT. This encodes CASSFFGAAGPQHF.

A note on this clone: In the same sample, other DNA sequences code for this CDR3. The V and J genes are TRBV27 and TRBJ2-1, with 9 bases aligning to TRBD2. V lost 2 bases, J lost 7 bases, and 6 bases stayed unmatched. The CDR3 sequence is 15 residues long. Germline V lookup: CDR1 MNHEY, CDR2 SMNVEV (reference sequence). CDR3 loop: CASSLGVAGVNEQFF. In DNA form, the CDR3 reads TGTGCCAGCAGTTTAGGGGTAGCGGGAGTTAATGAGCAGTTCTTC.